The 24 T cell receptor beta chains reported below all come from one sample, sequenced in a study of T cells expressing NK-cell markers. TCRdb derives one entry per CDR3 protein from the 5' RACE reads, leaving out DNA. The sample's table shows roughly 180,000 distinct CDR3 sequences. The sequencing sample was made of blood T cells: a sorted CD56 or NKG2C T cell subset, CD4+ or CD8+ T cells, or bulk PBMC T cells (not recorded which). The receptors here all came from a woman between 18 and 70 years old in good health.

The J gene is TRBJ2-7, the V gene TRBV12-3 or TRBV12-4; TCRdb outputs TRBD1, but without DNA this stays unchecked. The CDR3 is 12 amino acids. The CDR3 sequence: CASNEGSYEQYF.

The chain joins TRBV28 to TRBJ2-5; the TRBD2 assignment by TCRdb is unverifiable without DNA. CDR1 is MDHEN, CDR2 SYDVKM, per germline. The CDR3 sequence is 19 residues long. CDR3 sequence reads: CASSFFALGLAGMGETQYF. The entire variable domain, with the rest obtained from reference TRBV28 and TRBJ2-5, is as follows: DVKVTQSSRYLVKRTGEKVFLECVQDMDHENMFWYRQDPGLGLRLIYFSYDVKMKEKGDIPEGYSVSREKKERFSLILESASTNQTSMYLCASSFFALGLAGMGETQYFGPGTRLLVL.

The gene calls are TRBV6-1 and TRBJ2-1; the D call of TRBD1 rests on TCRdb alone, since no DNA is present to check it. Germline-derived CDR1 and CDR2 are MNHNS and SASEGT. CDR3 length: 16 amino acids. CDR3 amino acids: CASSIIGARVYNEQFF.

V usage is TRBV7-7 and J usage is TRBJ2-1; TCRdb indicates TRBD1, and absent DNA this call remains unverified. From germline, CDR1 is SSHAT and CDR2 FNYEAQ (reference sequence). The CDR3 length is 15 residues. The CDR3 spells CASSSAWGHLNEQFF. Full variable domain (rest looked up from reference TRBV7-7 and TRBJ2-1): GAGVSQSPRYKVTKRGQDVTLRCDPISSHATLYWYQQALGQGPEFLTYFNYEAQPDKSGLPSDRFSAERPEGSISTLTIQRTEQRDSAMYRCASSSAWGHLNEQFFGPGTRLTVL.

V gene TRBV20-1 combines with J gene TRBJ1-2; TCRdb proposes TRBD1, but this gene call is untestable without DNA. The CDR3 is 15 residues long. CDR1 and CDR2 (germline): DFQATT, SNEGSKA (reference sequence). The CDR3 protein is CSAGTGVKGAAGYTF.

V is TRBV3-1 and J is TRBJ2-5; as DNA is missing, the TRBD1 call by TCRdb cannot be tested. This CDR3 contains 18 residues. The germline V gene has CDR1 LGHDT and CDR2 YNNKEL (reference sequence). CDR3 loop: CASSQDRPGQGFQETQYF.

The chain carries TRBV5-1 and TRBJ2-3; checking the TCRdb D call of TRBD2 is not possible without DNA. The CDR3 runs 17 residues. In germline, CDR1 is SGHRS, CDR2 YFSETQ. CDR3 protein: CASSLAPGAGGADTQYF.

The chain couples TRBV11-2 to TRBJ2-5; the TCRdb call, TRBD2, lacks DNA for checking. The germline CDR1 and CDR2 sequences are SGHAT and FQNNGV. The CDR3 totals 15 residues. This chain's CDR3 is CASSLDRTSRTAGYF. The full variable domain, in which reference TRBV11-2 and TRBJ2-5 provide the parts outside the CDR3, is EAGVAQSPRYKIIEKRQSVAFWCNPISGHATLYWYQQILGQGPKLLIQFQNNGVVDDSQLPKDRFSAERLKGVDSTLKIQPAKLEDSAVYLCASSLDRTSRTAGYFGPGTRLLVL.

The rearrangement uses TRBV20-1 and TRBJ2-2; TCRdb designates TRBD1, a call that cannot be tested without DNA. The CDR3 totals 14 residues. Germline V gene data show CDR1 as DFQATT and CDR2 as SNEGSKA (reference sequence). The CDR3: CSAQSQTDTGELFF.

The chain links TRBV10-3 to TRBJ2-3; TCRdb lists TRBD2, though no DNA is available to test this call. The CDR3 spans 17 residues. Germline assignment: CDR1 ENHRY and CDR2 SYGVKD. This chain's CDR3 is CAISESKSSGRTDTQYF.

The rearrangement joins TRBV7-3 to TRBJ1-1. This CDR3 is 16 amino acids long. Germline CDR1 SGHTA, CDR2 FQGTGA. CDR3 sequence: CASSLFGASVNTEAFF.

This sequence joins TRBV20-1 and TRBJ1-6; TCRdb's D call, TRBD1, is unchecked because there is no DNA. The CDR3 runs 14 residues. The germline V gene has CDR1 DFQATT and CDR2 SNEGSKA (reference sequence). CDR3 in amino acids: CSARGQGSYSPLHF.

The CDR3 loop is CASSQNRGPSTGELFF. This rearrangement joins TRBV18 to TRBJ2-2; lacking DNA, the TRBD1 call made by TCRdb goes unchecked. The CDR3 contains 16 residues. CDR1 and CDR2 from the germline V gene are KGHSH and LQKENI.

This rearrangement joins TRBV10-3 to TRBJ1-1. The CDR3 is made up of 14 amino acids. From germline, CDR1 is ENHRY and CDR2 SYGVKD. CDR3 amino acids: CAISETRMNTEAFF.

The chain has TRBV11-2 and TRBJ2-3; TCRdb lists TRBD2, though no DNA is available to test this call. Germline loops: CDR1 SGHAT, CDR2 FQNNGV. This CDR3 comprises 16 residues. This chain's CDR3 is CASSLTPPRGTDTQYF.

The chain combines TRBV12-3 or TRBV12-4 with TRBJ2-3; the D call from TCRdb, TRBD2, cannot be confirmed without DNA. This CDR3 has 16 amino acids. This CDR3 is CASSSGLAGSTDTQYF.

The chain couples TRBV28 to TRBJ2-3. CDR3 length: 15 residues. Germline CDR1 reads MDHEN; CDR2 reads SYDVKM. The CDR3 loop is CASSFSTRRSDTQYF.

The V and J genes are TRBV7-8 and TRBJ2-1; TCRdb picks TRBD2, but there is no DNA to check that call. CDR3 length equals 13 residues. Germline CDR1 is SGHVS and CDR2 is FQNEAQ. This CDR3 reads CASSLGAGGPQFF.

The chain recombines TRBV6-4 with TRBJ2-7; TCRdb's assignment of TRBD2 cannot be checked, as there is no DNA. CDR1 MRHNA and CDR2 SNTAGT come from the germline V gene. The CDR3 runs 19 residues. CDR3 residues: CASSDPLVEGYRSSYEQYF.

The genes are TRBV5-5 and TRBJ2-5; TCRdb selects TRBD2, and the lack of DNA leaves this call unchecked. The CDR3 spans 16 residues. Germline CDR1 SGHKS, CDR2 YYEKEE (reference sequence). The CDR3 loop reads CASSLSQREYQETQYF.

The chain combines TRBV27 with TRBJ2-5; checking the TCRdb D call of TRBD1 is not possible without DNA. The CDR3 consists of 14 residues. Per the germline V gene, CDR1 is MNHEY and CDR2 is SMNVEV (reference sequence). CDR3: CASRVSGVRETQYF.

The chain couples TRBV30 to TRBJ1-1. CDR3 length equals 14 residues. Germline loops: CDR1 GTSNPN, CDR2 SVGIG (reference sequence). The CDR3 protein is CAWSVSSTSTEAFF.

The CDR3 sequence: CASSEGVRRGVQPQHF. The V gene is TRBV2, the J gene TRBJ1-5; TCRdb designates TRBD1, a call that cannot be tested without DNA. The CDR3 totals 16 residues. Germline V CDR1 and CDR2: SNHLY, FYNNEI. The entire variable domain, with the rest obtained from reference TRBV2 and TRBJ1-5, is as follows: EPEVTQTPSHQVTQMGQEVILRCVPISNHLYFYWYRQILGQKVEFLVSFYNNEISEKSEIFDDQFSVERPDGSNFTLKIRSTKLEDSAMYFCASSEGVRRGVQPQHFGDGTRLSIL.

V is TRBV29-1 and J is TRBJ1-1; TCRdb calls TRBD1, which cannot be checked without DNA. Germline CDR1 reads SQVTM; CDR2 reads ANQGSEA. CDR3 length: 12 amino acids. CDR3 region: CSVWTGGTEAFF.